This entry lists 16 T cell receptor beta chains sequenced from one sample in a study of early T cells in non-severe SARS-CoV-2 infection. MiXCR, applied by TCRdb to the 5' RACE reads, yields one record per CDR3 protein. The sample has tens of thousands of distinct CDR3 sequences, 9% to 15% seen once. Specimen: whole blood, collected at baseline. These receptors were obtained from an adult who was a healthcare worker with PCR-confirmed SARS-CoV-2 infection or an uninfected control (not recorded which). The donor label of this sample is uncertain.

This clonotype was seen more than once but under ten times. CDR3: CASNPQGPNYGYTF. In nucleotides, the CDR3 is TGTGCCAGCAATCCACAGGGCCCGAACTATGGCTACACCTTC. The chain couples TRBV12-3 or TRBV12-4 to TRBJ1-2, with TRBD1 as a possible D gene (6 bases). The CDR3 totals 14 residues. Between the trimmed V and J ends, which lost 7 bases and 2 bases, there was a span of 14 bases.

This clonotype was detected a few times. The CDR3 DNA follows: TGTGCCAGCAGCCGGCAGGGGTTCTCTGGAAACACCATATATTTT. This gives the protein CASSRQGFSGNTIYF. The chain is built from TRBV3-1 and TRBJ1-3, with TRBD1 as a possible D gene (6 bases). The germline V and J ends were trimmed by 4 bases and 0 bases, with 10 bases remaining between them. The CDR3 covers 15 residues. Per the germline V gene, CDR1 is LGHDT and CDR2 is YNNKEL (reference sequence).

The chain combines TRBV7-9 with TRBJ2-5, with D hard to call. The CDR3 has 13 amino acids. Germline V gene data show CDR1 as SEHNR and CDR2 as FQNEAQ (reference sequence). V lost 5 bases, J lost 5 bases, and 12 bases lay in between. CDR3 in DNA: TGTGCCAGCAGCCTACAGCCCGCGGAGACCCAGTACTTC. This sequence encodes CASSLQPAETQYF.

This clonotype was observed at least ten times. The chain uses TRBV27 and TRBJ2-7; no definite D call. Trimming removed 2 bases from V and 0 bases from J, with 11 bases in between. Germline CDR1 and CDR2: MNHEY and SMNVEV (reference sequence). This CDR3 contains 15 residues. The CDR3 spells CASSLGSASSYEQYF. CDR3 bases: TGTGCCAGCAGTTTAGGCAGCGCCAGCTCCTACGAGCAGTACTTC.

The chain couples TRBV13 to TRBJ2-7, with D tentatively TRBD1 (6 bases). Trimming stripped 4 bases from V and 1 base from J, with 11 bases between. Germline loops: CDR1 PRHDT, CDR2 FYEKMQ (reference sequence). The CDR3 covers 14 residues. CDR3 sequence: CASSSGTSSYEQYF. Written as DNA, the CDR3 is TGTGCCAGCAGCTCCGGGACATCATCCTACGAGCAGTACTTC.

In this sample, this clonotype turned up many times. V is TRBV19 and J is TRBJ2-1, with 9 bases identical to TRBD2. The V gene's germline CDR1 is LNHDA and CDR2 SQIVND (reference sequence). The CDR3 is made up of 15 amino acids. The V segment lost 3 bases and the J segment 7 bases; nucleotides outside the gene matches: 7. CDR3 loop: CASSISALAGNEQFF. DNA of the CDR3: TGTGCCAGTAGTATCTCCGCCCTAGCGGGGAATGAGCAGTTCTTC.

The V gene is TRBV6-2 or TRBV6-3, the J gene TRBJ2-5; the D gene is possibly TRBD1 (5 bases). V shed 7 bases and J shed 7 bases, with 10 bases lying between them. This CDR3 comprises 11 residues. Germline V gives CDR1 MNHEY, CDR2 SVGEGT. In DNA, the CDR3 is TGTGCCAGCACCAAGCAGGGGACCCAGTACTTC. It is translated as CASTKQGTQYF.

In this sample, this clonotype turned up many times. This CDR3 reads CASSGRSNTEAFF. The CDR3 coding sequence is TGTGCCAGCAGCGGACGGTCGAACACTGAAGCTTTCTTT. This chain uses TRBV9 with TRBJ1-1; D call uncertain. The CDR3 runs to 13 residues. V shed 3 bases and J shed 1 base, with 7 bases lying between them. Germline-derived CDR1 and CDR2 are SGDLS and YYNGEE.

The chain joins TRBV7-9 to TRBJ2-2; TRBD1 agrees at 7 bases. This CDR3 has 15 residues. Germline lookup yields CDR1 SEHNR and CDR2 FQNEAQ (reference sequence). The J segment lost 2 bases and the V segment lost 5 bases, leaving 5 bases of the junction unmatched. As DNA, the CDR3 is TGTGCCAGCAGCCCTGACAGGGTCAACACCGGGGAGCTGTTTTTT. Translated: CASSPDRVNTGELFF.

This clonotype was seen only a few times. This chain links TRBV7-9 with TRBJ2-5, with D possibly TRBD1 on 6 matching bases. This CDR3 is built from 14 residues. Trimming took 6 bases from V and 5 from J, leaving 16 bases between them. Germline CDR1 and CDR2: SEHNR and FQNEAQ (reference sequence). The CDR3 here is CASRPVGARETQYF. CDR3 in DNA: TGTGCCAGCAGACCGGTGGGGGCGCGGGAGACCCAGTACTTC. Variable domain in full (rest from reference TRBV7-9 and TRBJ2-5): DTGVSQNPRHKITKRGQNVTFRCDPISEHNRLYWYRQTLGQGPEFLTYFQNEAQLEKSRLLSDRFSAERPKGSFSTLEIQRTEQGDSAMYLCASRPVGARETQYFGPGTRLLVL.

The chain links TRBV18 to TRBJ2-3; tentatively, D is TRBD1 (6 bases). The CDR3 runs 16 residues. Trimming removed 0 bases at V and 0 bases at J, with 10 bases between. Germline V gene data show CDR1 as KGHSH and CDR2 as LQKENI. The CDR3 DNA reads TGTGCCAGCTCACCACCCCCGAGGGGGAGCACAGATACGCAGTATTTT. It is translated as CASSPPPRGSTDTQYF.

There are many counts of this clonotype. The chain recombines TRBV2 with TRBJ2-2, with D possibly TRBD2 on 5 matching bases. Germline loops: CDR1 SNHLY, CDR2 FYNNEI. The CDR3 contains 15 residues. V lost 3 bases to trimming and J lost 7 bases, with 15 bases between them. CDR3: CASSEVGEVDGELFF. The DNA of the CDR3 is TGTGCCAGCAGTGAGGTGGGAGAGGTAGACGGGGAGCTGTTTTTT.

The gene calls are TRBV20-1 and TRBJ2-7, with 7 bases lining up with TRBD1. J lost 6 bases, V lost 2 bases, and 7 bases had no gene match. The V gene's germline CDR1 is DFQATT and CDR2 SNEGSKA (reference sequence). CDR3 length: 13 residues. Written as DNA, the CDR3 is TGCAGTGCTAGACCGGCAGGGGGTTCCGAGCAGTACTTC. It translates to CSARPAGGSEQYF.

Only a few counts were recorded for this clonotype. V usage is TRBV20-1 and J usage is TRBJ2-5; 12 nucleotides align to TRBD2. V trimming: 3 bases; J trimming: 2 bases; junction bases outside the gene matches: 10. Germline V gene lookup returns CDR1 DFQATT and CDR2 SNEGSKA (reference sequence). The CDR3 runs 17 residues. CDR3 bases: TGCAGTGCTAGTAGACTAGCGGGAGTTTTGGGTCAAGAGACCCAGTACTTC. It specifies CSASRLAGVLGQETQYF.

This clonotype was seen a handful of times. J is TRBJ2-2 and V is TRBV2; weak D call: TRBD2 (7 bases). Germline CDR1 is SNHLY and CDR2 is FYNNEI. Trimming left V 7 bases short and J 1 base short, with 16 bases between. The CDR3 totals 16 residues. This chain's CDR3 is CASNSGGARNTGELFF. CDR3 sequence (DNA): TGTGCCAGCAACAGTGGGGGGGCCCGGAACACCGGGGAGCTGTTTTTT.

The rearrangement links TRBV19 to TRBJ2-1; 8 nucleotides align to TRBD2. The germline V gene encodes CDR1 LNHDA and CDR2 SQIVND (reference sequence). The CDR3 runs 17 residues. Trimming took 4 bases from V and 3 from J; bases not matched to a gene: 11. The CDR3 region is CASSTLFGGRIYNEQFF. The CDR3 bases are TGTGCCAGTAGTACCCTTTTTGGCGGGAGGATCTACAATGAGCAGTTCTTC.